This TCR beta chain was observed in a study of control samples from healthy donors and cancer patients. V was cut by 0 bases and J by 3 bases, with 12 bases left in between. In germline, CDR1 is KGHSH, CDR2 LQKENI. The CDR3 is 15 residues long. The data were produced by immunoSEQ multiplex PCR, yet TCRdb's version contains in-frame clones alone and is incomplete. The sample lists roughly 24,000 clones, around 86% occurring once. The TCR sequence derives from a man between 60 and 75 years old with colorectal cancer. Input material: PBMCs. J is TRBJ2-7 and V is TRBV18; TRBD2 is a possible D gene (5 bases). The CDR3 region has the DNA TGTGCCAGCTCACCACCGAGGGCAGAAAACTACGAGCAGTACTTC. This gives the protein CASSPPRAENYEQYF.